This T cell receptor (beta chain) is drawn from a study of blood T cell repertoires in COVID-19. Turning to the study itself: Samples came from the United States, Italy and Spain, spanning acute and convalescent COVID-19. In each case, the material was cDNA or gDNA derived from T cells, B-cell-depleted T cells, or PBMCs.

The germline CDR1 and CDR2 sequences are GTSNPN and SVGIG (reference sequence). This CDR3 spans 14 amino acids. V was clipped by 0 bases and J by 6 bases, with 12 bases between them. At least ten counts were recorded for this clone. In the original processing: It was from reference gene primer amplification that nucleated cell counts were estimated. Assay used: immunoSEQ multiplex PCR; TCRdb lists only in-frame clones, some missing. That table furnishes V, J and clone size, whereas the DNA furnished D and trimming. The repertoire holds approximately 250,000 clones, with more than 65% as singletons. The origin of this receptor is a man in his forties or fifties who had recovered from COVID-19. The V gene is TRBV30, the J gene TRBJ1-5; possible D gene TRBD1, 5 bases. Sequencing was done on a sample of peripheral blood. The CDR3 nucleotides read TGTGCCTGGAGTGTACGGGGGAATGGTCAGCCCCAGCATTTT. The encoded protein is CAWSVRGNGQPQHF.